This entry concerns a single T cell receptor (beta chain). The assay was immunoSEQ multiplex PCR, and TCRdb's table has in-frame clones only and misses some. The sample has 200,000 to 300,000 clones; 88% are singletons. The CDR3 sequence is 14 residues long. The V gene's germline CDR1 is MNHEY and CDR2 SVGEGT. Between the trimmed V and J ends, which lost 2 bases and 7 bases, there was a span of 12 bases. This sample was taken from a study of blood T cell repertoires in COVID-19. All enrollees were roughly 18 to 100 years old and from 24 US areas. Clinical history reported by participants formed the basis on which cohorts were assigned.

The TCR originated in a woman in her 40s with acute COVID-19. The chain has TRBV6-2 or TRBV6-3 and TRBJ1-5; no firm D call. The source material was PBMCs or T cells enriched from blood (not recorded which). CDR3 in DNA: TGTGCCAGCAGTTACCGTACGGGATGGCAGCCCCAGCATTTT. Its translation: CASSYRTGWQPQHF.